The 5 T cell receptor beta chains presented below share a single source sample, sequenced in a study of T cells in Graves' hyperthyroidism and ophthalmopathy. RNA transcripts yielded amplified TCR beta CDR3 regions. The HTBI primer set was used in a first-round RT-PCR of the TCR CDR3. TCRdb re-derived calls from the multiplex PCR reads in MiXCR, one entry per CDR3 protein. Among about 300,000 distinct CDR3 sequences listed, 25% to 30% were seen once. Sequences were obtained from blood. These receptors were taken from a middle-aged man with Graves' hyperthyroidism that later progressed to Graves' ophthalmopathy.

This clonotype was counted many times. Since a much larger clone is just one base distant, this may be a read error. This rearrangement joins TRBV11-2 to TRBJ1-5; D gene unclear. V gave up 5 bases and J gave up 6 bases, with 14 bases separating them. The CDR3 loop spans 14 amino acids. From germline, CDR1 is SGHAT and CDR2 FQNNGV. CDR3 sequence (DNA): TGTGCCAGCAGCAAAGACGGGGAAGGTCAGCCCCAGCATTTT. Protein: CASSKDGEGQPQHF.

This clonotype was detected ten times or more. The chain employs TRBV29-1 and TRBJ2-2; D is perhaps TRBD2 (5 bases). Germline V gene sequence: CDR1 SQVTM, CDR2 ANQGSEA. This CDR3 region has 15 residues. The V end was cut by 0 bases, the J end by 0 bases, with 8 bases between. For the CDR3, the DNA is TGCAGCGTTGAAGAGGACTCGGCGAACACCGGGGAGCTGTTTTTT. Protein product: CSVEEDSANTGELFF.

This clonotype was observed many times. The rearrangement joins TRBV19 to TRBJ1-5, with a weak D call TRBD1 (5 bases). V was cut by 1 base and J by 1 base, with 17 bases left in between. Germline loops: CDR1 LNHDA, CDR2 SQIVND (reference sequence). The CDR3 runs 18 residues. The CDR3 here is CASSIVIPGIESNQPQHF. The CDR3 nucleotides read TGTGCCAGTAGTATAGTTATCCCAGGGATCGAGAGCAATCAGCCCCAGCATTTT.

This clonotype was seen many times. The J gene is TRBJ1-2, the V gene TRBV28; D possibly corresponds to TRBD1 (5 bases). This CDR3 contains 16 residues. CDR1 is MDHEN and CDR2 is SYDVKM in the germline V gene. V lost 2 bases, J lost 4 bases, and 17 bases lay in between. CDR3 in DNA: TGTGCCAGCAGTTTAATTGGGCTTGGGGCTACCTATGGCTACACCTTC. Translation gives CASSLIGLGATYGYTF.

This clonotype was detected many times. This chain joins TRBV6-5 and TRBJ2-5; 10 nucleotides align to TRBD1. Germline lookup yields CDR1 MNHEY and CDR2 SVGAGI. The CDR3 runs 15 residues. The V segment lost 1 base and the J segment 3 bases; nucleotides outside the gene matches: 2. Here the CDR3 reads CASSYWTGGKETQYF. DNA of the CDR3: TGTGCCAGCAGTTACTGGACAGGGGGGAAAGAGACCCAGTACTTC.